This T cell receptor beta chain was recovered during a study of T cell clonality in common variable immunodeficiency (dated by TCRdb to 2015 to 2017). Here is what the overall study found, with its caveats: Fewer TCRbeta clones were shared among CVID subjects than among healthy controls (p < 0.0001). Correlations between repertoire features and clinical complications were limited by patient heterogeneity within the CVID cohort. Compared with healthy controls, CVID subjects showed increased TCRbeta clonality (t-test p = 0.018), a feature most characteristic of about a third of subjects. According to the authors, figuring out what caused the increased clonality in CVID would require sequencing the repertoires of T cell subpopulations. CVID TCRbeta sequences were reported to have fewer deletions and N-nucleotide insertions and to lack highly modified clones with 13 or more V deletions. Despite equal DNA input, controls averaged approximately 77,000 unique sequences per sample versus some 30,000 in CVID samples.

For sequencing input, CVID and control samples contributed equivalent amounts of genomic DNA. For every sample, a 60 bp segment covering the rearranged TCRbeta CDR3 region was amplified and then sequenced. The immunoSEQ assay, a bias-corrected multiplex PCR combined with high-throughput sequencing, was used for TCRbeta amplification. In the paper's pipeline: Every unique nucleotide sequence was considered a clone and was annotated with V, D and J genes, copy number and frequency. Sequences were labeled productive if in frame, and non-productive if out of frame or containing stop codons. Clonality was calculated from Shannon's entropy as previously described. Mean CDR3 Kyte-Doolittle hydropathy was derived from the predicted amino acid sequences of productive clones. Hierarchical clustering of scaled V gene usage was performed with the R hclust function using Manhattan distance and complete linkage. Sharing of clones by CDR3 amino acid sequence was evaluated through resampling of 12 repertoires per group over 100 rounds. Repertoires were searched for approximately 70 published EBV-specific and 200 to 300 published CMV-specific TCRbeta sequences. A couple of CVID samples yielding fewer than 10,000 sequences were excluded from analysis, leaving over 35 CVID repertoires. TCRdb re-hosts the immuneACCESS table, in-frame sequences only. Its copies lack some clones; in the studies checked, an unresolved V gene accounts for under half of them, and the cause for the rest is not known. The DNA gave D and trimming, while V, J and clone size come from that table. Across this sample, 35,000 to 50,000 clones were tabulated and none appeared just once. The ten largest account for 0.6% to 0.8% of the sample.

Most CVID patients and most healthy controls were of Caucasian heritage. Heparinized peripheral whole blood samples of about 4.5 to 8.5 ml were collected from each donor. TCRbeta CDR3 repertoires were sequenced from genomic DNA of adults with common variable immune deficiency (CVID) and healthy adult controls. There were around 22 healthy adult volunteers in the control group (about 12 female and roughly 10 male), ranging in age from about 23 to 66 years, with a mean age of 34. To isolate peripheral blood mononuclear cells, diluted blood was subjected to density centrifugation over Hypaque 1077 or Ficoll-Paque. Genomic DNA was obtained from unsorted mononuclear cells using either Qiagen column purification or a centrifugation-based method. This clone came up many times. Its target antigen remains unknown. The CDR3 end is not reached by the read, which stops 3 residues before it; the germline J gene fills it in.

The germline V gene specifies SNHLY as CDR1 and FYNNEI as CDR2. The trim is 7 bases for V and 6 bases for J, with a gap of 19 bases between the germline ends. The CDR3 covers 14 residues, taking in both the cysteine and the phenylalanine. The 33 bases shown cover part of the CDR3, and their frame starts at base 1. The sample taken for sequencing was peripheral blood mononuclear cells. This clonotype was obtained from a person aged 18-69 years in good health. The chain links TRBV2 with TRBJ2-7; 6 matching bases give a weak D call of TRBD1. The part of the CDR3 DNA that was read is TGTGCCAGCAAGTGGACAGCTCTGGCCGCCGAG. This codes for CASKWTALAAE. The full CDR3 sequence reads CASKWTALAAEQYF.